This record looks at one T cell receptor (beta chain) sequence and its context. This sample was included in a study of blood T cell repertoires in COVID-19. Study-level information: Acute and convalescent COVID-19 specimens originated in the United States, Italy and Spain.

CDR1 and CDR2 (germline): MNHEY, SMNVEV (reference sequence). V was shortened by 7 bases and J by 5 bases, with 18 bases between the two germline ends. The CDR3 has 15 amino acids. Sequenced by immunoSEQ multiplex PCR; TCRdb stores in-frame clones only, minus some. This table holds fewer than 20,000 clones, about 92% found once. The V gene is TRBV27, the J gene TRBJ2-1; possible D gene TRBD2, 6 bases. Sequenced input: peripheral blood. This TCR derives from a woman aged 45-65 years with active COVID-19. The DNA for the CDR3 is TGTGCCAGCAAACCCAGACGGGAGCCTAACAATGAGCAGTTCTTC. It is translated as CASKPRREPNNEQFF.